Below, 19 T cell receptor beta chains from the same sample are listed, as sequenced in a study of blood T cells in healthy people across ages. With a J-beta primer mix and a sample-barcoded 5' primer, a second PCR ran about 7 to 12 cycles. TCRdb reprocessed the 5' RACE reads with MiXCR, giving one entry per CDR3 protein. This repertoire shows 650,000 to 700,000 distinct CDR3 sequences, roughly 32% found once; its top ten account for less than 20%. Sequencing was carried out using blood. These receptors were taken from a woman of 80 years or more in good health.

This clonotype showed up many times. CDR3 region: CASSRPGQRTDTQYF. The CDR3 DNA follows: TGTGCCAGCAGCCGACCGGGACAACGGACAGATACGCAGTATTTT. The rearrangement joins TRBV6-2 or TRBV6-3 to TRBJ2-3; perhaps TRBD1 as D (6 bases). In germline, CDR1 is MNHEY, CDR2 SVGEGT. This CDR3 has 15 amino acids. Trimming stripped 6 bases from V and 3 bases from J, with 16 bases between.

This clonotype was seen repeatedly, ten times or more. The chain couples TRBV10-3 to TRBJ1-2; tentatively, D is TRBD1 (6 bases). Trimming left V 5 bases short and J 2 bases short, with 15 bases between. The germline V gene encodes CDR1 ENHRY and CDR2 SYGVKD. The CDR3 covers 15 residues. CDR3 DNA: TGTGCCATCAGTTCCGCCGTAGGGGGAAACTATGGCTACACCTTC. This encodes CAISSAVGGNYGYTF.

This clonotype was observed at least ten times. V and J are TRBV7-9 and TRBJ2-1; 8 bases line up with TRBD1. This CDR3 region has 16 residues. Losses at the gene ends were 1 base for V and 6 bases for J; bases not matched to a gene: 8. The germline CDR1 and CDR2 sequences are SEHNR and FQNEAQ (reference sequence). As DNA, the CDR3 is TGTGCCAGCAGCTTAGTTGTCGGGACAGGAGCCAATGAGCAGTTCTTC. Residues: CASSLVVGTGANEQFF.

The rearrangement joins TRBV2 to TRBJ1-2; D is undetermined. Trimming removed 6 bases from V and 4 bases from J, with 15 bases in between. Looked up from germline, CDR1 is SNHLY and CDR2 is FYNNEI. The CDR3 spans 14 residues. The CDR3 DNA reads TGTGCCAGCAGCTTGGACCAAGGCTCCTATGGCTACACCTTC. As protein: CASSLDQGSYGYTF.

This clonotype came up many times. The chain carries TRBV25-1 and TRBJ2-7; D call uncertain. V shed 3 bases and J shed 7 bases, with 7 bases lying between them. The CDR3 length is 11 residues. The germline gives CDR1 MGHDK, CDR2 SYGVNS. CDR3 nucleotides: TGTGCCAGCAGTGACCTACAGGAGCAGTACTTC. It specifies CASSDLQEQYF.

With regard to this clonotype: This may stem from a read error, because a much larger clone lies one nucleotide away. The rearrangement joins TRBV5-6 to TRBJ2-1; D is unclear. CDR3 length: 16 residues. Germline values: CDR1 SGHDT, CDR2 YYEEEE. Here the CDR3 reads CASSLGQSSSYNEQCF. CDR3 bases: TGTGCCAGCAGCTTGGGGCAGTCAAGCTCCTACAATGAGCAGTGCTTC.

This chain uses TRBV7-9 with TRBJ2-1; D gene ambiguous. The CDR3 loop spans 15 amino acids. Trimming pared 1 base from V and 6 bases from J, leaving 13 bases between. The germline V gene has CDR1 SEHNR and CDR2 FQNEAQ (reference sequence). The CDR3 is CASSLVAFRPNEQFF. The DNA for the CDR3 is TGTGCCAGCAGCTTAGTGGCCTTCAGGCCCAATGAGCAGTTCTTC.

The chain recombines TRBV20-1 with TRBJ2-2, with D tentatively TRBD1 or TRBD2 (5 bases each). The CDR3 is 16 residues long. The V end lost 4 bases, the J end lost 0 bases, and 15 bases lay between the germline ends. Germline assignment: CDR1 DFQATT and CDR2 SNEGSKA (reference sequence). CDR3 amino acids: CSAITLGPPNTGELFF. CDR3 DNA: TGCAGTGCTATTACGTTGGGACCGCCGAACACCGGGGAGCTGTTTTTT.

This clonotype was seen ten or more times. This sequence joins TRBV7-9 and TRBJ1-2; D remains unclear. V lost 1 base, J lost 2 bases, and 2 bases lay in between. This CDR3 contains 12 residues. Germline V gives CDR1 SEHNR, CDR2 FQNEAQ (reference sequence). The DNA for the CDR3 is TGTGCCAGCAGCTTAGAGAACTATGGCTACACCTTC. Protein product: CASSLENYGYTF.

This clonotype was recorded many times. This chain joins TRBV7-9 and TRBJ2-1; 7 bases map to TRBD2. CDR3 length: 16 residues. Germline V gene sequence: CDR1 SEHNR, CDR2 FQNEAQ (reference sequence). Germline trimming cut 5 bases from V and 10 bases from J; bases unmatched to any gene: 17. For the CDR3, the DNA is TGTGCCAGCAGCCCCCCCGTCCGGACTAGATCCAGCGAGCAGTTCTTC. Translating gives CASSPPVRTRSSEQFF. The full variable domain, rest sourced from reference TRBV7-9 and TRBJ2-1, is DTGVSQNPRHKITKRGQNVTFRCDPISEHNRLYWYRQTLGQGPEFLTYFQNEAQLEKSRLLSDRFSAERPKGSFSTLEIQRTEQGDSAMYLCASSPPVRTRSSEQFFGPGTRLTVL.

V gene TRBV29-1 combines with J gene TRBJ2-1; D tentatively fits TRBD1 or TRBD2 (5 bases each). CDR1 is SQVTM and CDR2 is ANQGSEA in the germline V gene. V was cut by 1 base and J by 8 bases, with 15 bases left in between. CDR3 length: 14 residues. In DNA form, the CDR3 reads TGCAGCGTTGAAGCCAATCAGGGCGGGTATGAGCAGTTCTTC. It translates to CSVEANQGGYEQFF.

This clonotype has at least ten counts. V is TRBV7-2 and J is TRBJ2-1; D ambiguous. The germline V gene has CDR1 SGHTA and CDR2 FQGNSA. The CDR3 is made up of 17 amino acids. V lost 5 bases, J lost 2 bases, and 19 bases lay in between. CDR3 coding DNA: TGTGCCAGCAGCCAGAGTAGGGCAGCGTCCACCTACAATGAGCAGTTCTTC. It is translated as CASSQSRAASTYNEQFF.

Concerning this clonotype itself: Given a much more abundant clone one base away, this may be a read error. The chain is built from TRBV12-3 or TRBV12-4 and TRBJ2-1, with TRBD2 identical over 7 bases. This CDR3 contains 14 residues. The J segment lost 11 bases and the V segment lost 7 bases, leaving 14 bases of the junction unmatched. The CDR3 region has the DNA TGTGCCAGCACCTGGACTAGTTTGGGCAGCCAGCAGTTCTTC. Encoded protein: CASTWTSLGSQQFF.

Ten or more counts support this clonotype. The rearrangement links TRBV9 to TRBJ2-7, with a weak D call TRBD1 (5 bases). The V and J ends lost 0 bases and 4 bases respectively, with 8 bases between them. The CDR3 consists of 13 residues. Germline V CDR1 and CDR2: SGDLS, YYNGEE. The CDR3 DNA is TGTGCCAGCAGCGTAGAGCCAGGGTACGAGCAGTACTTC. It is translated as CASSVEPGYEQYF.

This clonotype was seen many times. The chain links TRBV28 to TRBJ2-4; no definite D call. The germline V and J ends were trimmed by 4 bases and 0 bases, with 7 bases remaining between them. Germline lookup yields CDR1 MDHEN and CDR2 SYDVKM. The CDR3 loop spans 14 amino acids. The CDR3 DNA reads TGTGCCAGCAGTTCGCCCGTAGCCAAAAACATTCAGTACTTC. It is translated as CASSSPVAKNIQYF.

The gene calls are TRBV3-1 and TRBJ2-3, with D maybe TRBD1 (6 bases). Germline V gives CDR1 LGHDT, CDR2 YNNKEL (reference sequence). This CDR3 region has 14 residues. Trimming left V 4 bases short and J 3 bases short, with 11 bases between. DNA for the CDR3: TGTGCCAGCAGCCGCCGACAGGTAACAGATACGCAGTATTTT. This sequence encodes CASSRRQVTDTQYF.

In its sample, this clonotype was seen many times. V usage is TRBV20-1 and J usage is TRBJ2-3, with 7 bases fitting TRBD2. CDR1 is DFQATT and CDR2 is SNEGSKA in the germline V gene (reference sequence). V gave up 8 bases and J gave up 7 bases; unmatched junction bases: 15. The CDR3 is made up of 14 amino acids. CDR3 DNA sequence: TGCAGTCTACCTAGCGGAGACAGCGTAAATACGCAGTATTTT. Its translation: CSLPSGDSVNTQYF.

Turning to this clonotype: A read error is possible here, since a much larger clone lies one base away. The V gene is TRBV7-2, the J gene TRBJ2-5; TRBD1 matches 12 bases. The J segment lost 5 bases and the V segment lost 7 bases, leaving 2 bases of the junction unmatched. CDR1 SGHTA and CDR2 FQGNSA come from the germline V gene. There are 13 residues in the CDR3. CDR3: CASTGTGGETQYF. CDR3 nucleotides: TGTGCCAGCACCGGGACAGGGGGCGAGACCCAGTACTTC.

Concerning this clonotype: This may be a read error: a much more frequent sequence differs by one nucleotide. CDR3 DNA sequence: TGTGCCACCAGCTCGAGGGGACAGAGGAACTATGGCTACACCTTC. Encoded protein: CATSSRGQRNYGYTF. The J gene is TRBJ1-2, the V gene TRBV15; 7 bases align to TRBD1. The CDR3 consists of 15 residues. The J segment lost 2 bases and the V segment lost 5 bases, leaving 8 bases of the junction unmatched. Per germline, CDR1 LNHNV and CDR2 YYDKDF (reference sequence).